The rows below give T cell receptor beta chains drawn from one sample of a study of blood T cell repertoires in COVID-19. Assay: immunoSEQ multiplex PCR; the TCRdb copy retains only in-frame clones and omits some. The sample lists approximately 330,000 clones; 80% to 90% were seen once. The sample comprised peripheral blood. These receptors came from a man younger than 45 with COVID-19, enrolled during active disease. The CDR3 runs from the conserved cysteine through the conserved F or W. The D gene is left open where the match is weak. Expanded clones are given a class, and other clones once, few, many or no size at all.

TRBJ2-7 TRBV5-6 - - TGTGCCAGCAGCTTGGACACAGGAATCTACGAGCAGTACTTC CASSLDTGIYEQYF
TRBJ2-7 TRBV7-8 - - TGTGCCAGCAGCTTAAGGGCGCGGGCGGGAATCTACGAGCAGTACTTC CASSLRARAGIYEQYF
TRBJ2-3 TRBV24-1 - TRBD2 TGTGCCACCAGTGACCCCGGGGGGGATACGCAGTATTTT CATSDPGGDTQYF
TRBJ2-1 TRBV19 - TRBD2 TGTGCCAGTAGCCTTAGCGGGAGGATCGGTGAGCAGTTCTTC CASSLSGRIGEQFF
TRBJ2-7 TRBV28 - - TGTGCCAGCACCCCTAGCTCCTACGAGCAGTACTTC CASTPSSYEQYF
TRBJ2-3 TRBV14 - TRBD1 TGTGCCAGCAGCCAAGATGCAGGGGGTCGAGAGGATACGCAGTATTTT CASSQDAGGREDTQYF
TRBJ1-5 TRBV7-9 once - TGTGCCAGCAGCTTGGGGGGTCTACAGCCCCAGCATTTT CASSLGGLQPQHF
TRBJ2-5 TRBV13 - - TGTGCCAGCAGCTTAGCTAGCGTAGAGACCCAGTACTTC CASSLASVETQYF
TRBJ2-7 TRBV18 once - TGTGCCAGCTCACCGGGCAGGGAGGTCTACGAGCAGTACTTC CASSPGREVYEQYF
TRBJ2-1 TRBV13 - - TGTGCCAGCAGCCCGTGGGCCGCCTACAATGAGCAGTTCTTC CASSPWAAYNEQFF
TRBJ1-3 TRBV7-2 - - TGTGCCAGCAGCTTAGAGGGTTTTTGGCAGGGAAGCATATATTTT CASSLEGFWQGSIYF
TRBJ2-7 TRBV5-1 - TRBD1 TGCGCCAGCAGCTTGACAGGGGGGAGATACGAGCAGTACTTC CASSLTGGRYEQYF
TRBJ1-1 TRBV5-5 - TRBD1 TGTGCCAGCAGCTCACAGGGGGGGACTGAAGCTTTCTTT CASSSQGGTEAFF
TRBJ2-3 TRBV18 - TRBD2 TGTGCCAGCTCACCACTAGCGGGGGGTAGCACAGATACGCAGTATTTT CASSPLAGGSTDTQYF
TRBJ1-2 TRBV15 - - TGTGCCACCGCCAAGGGGGGGGCGAGGGGCTACACCTTC CATAKGGARGYTF
TRBJ2-7 TRBV5-6 - - TGTGCCAGCAGCTTTAGCGGTTGGGCCTCCTACGAGCAGTACTTC CASSFSGWASYEQYF
TRBJ2-1 TRBV5-5 - - TGTGCCAGCAGCCTCCCGGAGCTGACTAATGAGCAGTTCTTC CASSLPELTNEQFF
TRBJ1-5 TRBV9 - - TGTGCCAGCAGCAGAGGAAGCAATCAGCCCCAGCATTTT CASSRGSNQPQHF
TRBJ1-2 TRBV6-5 - - TGTGCCGCCGATCCGGGAAGCTATGGCTACACCTTC CAADPGSYGYTF
TRBJ2-7 TRBV5-6 - TRBD1 TGTGCCAGCAGGCTGAAACCGGGACAGGGCTACGAGCAGTACTTC CASRLKPGQGYEQYF
TRBJ1-1 TRBV4-3 - - TGCGCCAGCAGCCAAGGGGCCCTTGAAGCTTTCTTT CASSQGALEAFF
TRBJ1-1 TRBV5-1 - TRBD1 TGCGCCAGCAGCTTCTCGACAGGGTTCAAAATTGAAGCTTTCTTT CASSFSTGFKIEAFF
TRBJ1-1 TRBV7-2 few - TGTGCCAGCAGCCCGTACAGGGCGAACACTGAAGCTTTCTTT CASSPYRANTEAFF
TRBJ2-7 TRBV29-1 - TRBD2 TGCAGCGTTGCCGGGACGGGAGGCTACGAGCAGTACTTC CSVAGTGGYEQYF
TRBJ1-2 TRBV7-2 - - TGTGCCAGCAGCTTAGCGTCACAGGATTATGGCTACACCTTC CASSLASQDYGYTF
TRBJ2-7 TRBV6-2/TRBV6-3 - TRBD2 TGTGCCAGCAGCCCTGTTGGTAGCGGGAGTCGGGAGCAGTACTTC CASSPVGSGSREQYF
TRBJ2-2 TRBV18 many TRBD1 TGTGCCAGCTCACCTCGCCCGACAGGGTTGGGCACCGGGGAGCTGTTTTTT CASSPRPTGLGTGELFF
TRBJ1-2 TRBV4-2 - - TGTGCCAGCAGCCAAGAGGCCGGGAGGGCCTATGGCTACACCTTC CASSQEAGRAYGYTF
TRBJ2-7 TRBV2 - TRBD1 TGTGCCAGCAGTTACAGGGGATCCTACGAGCAGTACTTC CASSYRGSYEQYF
TRBJ2-2 TRBV28 - - TGTGCCAGCGGACTCGGGAACACCGGGGAGCTGTTTTTT CASGLGNTGELFF
TRBJ2-5 TRBV7-2 - - TGTGCCAGCAGCGGGGGAGGTGGTGAGACCCAGTACTTC CASSGGGGETQYF
TRBJ2-7 TRBV3-1/TRBV3-2 - - TGTGCCAGCAGCCAAGATCGGGCCCGAGAGGGATACGAGCAGTACTTC CASSQDRAREGYEQYF
TRBJ2-3 TRBV5-1 - - TGCGCCAGCAGCTTGTACGGTTACAGGGGCACAGATACGCAGTATTTT CASSLYGYRGTDTQYF
TRBJ2-1 TRBV7-3 - TRBD2 TGTGCCAGCAGCTTACAAGGGGCGGGAGGGCCTGGGAATAATGAGCAGTTCTTC CASSLQGAGGPGNNEQFF
TRBJ2-4 TRBV24-1 - - TGTGCCACCAGTGAGGGCTACATTCAGTACTTC CATSEGYIQYF
TRBJ1-2 TRBV5-6 - - TGTGCCAGCACCCAATACGGGTCCCTAAACTATGGCTACACCTTC CASTQYGSLNYGYTF
TRBJ1-2 TRBV6-5 - - TGTGCCAGCAGTTTAGGCCATGGGCCAAACTATGGCTACACCTTC CASSLGHGPNYGYTF
TRBJ1-1 TRBV5-4 once - TGTGCCACTACGAGGACAGCGAACACTGAAGCTTTCTTT CATTRTANTEAFF
TRBJ2-2 TRBV19 - - TGTGCCAGTAATCCCTACCGGGTACCTAGCACCGGGGAGCTGTTTTTT CASNPYRVPSTGELFF
TRBJ1-3 TRBV3-1/TRBV3-2 - - TGTGCCAGCAGCCAAGGCCCCCGGCGGGGAAACACCATATATTTT CASSQGPRRGNTIYF
TRBJ1-5 TRBV6-1 - - TGTGCCAGCAGTGACGGACAGCCTCATCAGCCCCAGCATTTT CASSDGQPHQPQHF
TRBJ1-2 TRBV7-8 - TRBD1 TGTGCCAGCAGCATTGGACAGGGGTATGGCTACACCTTC CASSIGQGYGYTF
TRBJ1-2 TRBV19 - TRBD1 TGTGCCAGTAGTATCCGGGACAGCGCTAACTATGGCTACACCTTC CASSIRDSANYGYTF
TRBJ2-7 TRBV28 - - TGTGCCAGCAGTCCGGACAGCTACGAGCAGTACTTC CASSPDSYEQYF
TRBJ2-3 TRBV11-2 - - TGTGCCAGCAGCCGAGGGGGCGGGGGGCCCTTGGATACGCAGTATTTT CASSRGGGGPLDTQYF
TRBJ2-6 TRBV5-6 - - TGTGCCAGCAGCCCACGGGACACTGGGGCCAACGTCCTGACTTTC CASSPRDTGANVLTF
TRBJ2-1 TRBV3-1/TRBV3-2 - - TGTGCCAGCAGCCAAGATTTGGGGGCTAGACGTAATGAGCAGTTCTTC CASSQDLGARRNEQFF
TRBJ1-2 TRBV27 - TRBD1 TGTGCCAGCAGTTTTCTAAGGGGGACAGGGGGCTACTATGGCTACACCTTC CASSFLRGTGGYYGYTF
TRBJ1-5 TRBV10-3 - TRBD1 TGTGCTTCGGGACAGGGGGCGGTAAGCAATCAGCCCCAGCATTTT CASGQGAVSNQPQHF
TRBJ2-7 TRBV7-9 - - TGTGCCAGCAGCGCGGTGACCTACGAGCAGTACTTC CASSAVTYEQYF
TRBJ2-1 TRBV7-3 - - TGTGCCAGCAGCTTAGATTCGGGCAATGAGCAGTTCTTC CASSLDSGNEQFF
TRBJ1-1 TRBV6-5 - TRBD1 TGTGCCAGCCGCGAGAGGGGGCTAAACACTGAAGCTTTCTTT CASRERGLNTEAFF
TRBJ2-7 TRBV9 - TRBD1 TGTGCCAGCAGCGTTGGACAGGGAATCAGGCAGCAGTACTTC CASSVGQGIRQQYF
TRBJ2-1 TRBV6-2/TRBV6-3 - - TGTGCCAGCAGTTACCAAAATCCCACTATCAGCTCCTACAATGAGCAGTTCTTC CASSYQNPTISSYNEQFF
TRBJ2-5 TRBV2 once - TGTGCCAGCAGGCAGGCTAGCTGGGAGACCCAGTACTTC CASRQASWETQYF